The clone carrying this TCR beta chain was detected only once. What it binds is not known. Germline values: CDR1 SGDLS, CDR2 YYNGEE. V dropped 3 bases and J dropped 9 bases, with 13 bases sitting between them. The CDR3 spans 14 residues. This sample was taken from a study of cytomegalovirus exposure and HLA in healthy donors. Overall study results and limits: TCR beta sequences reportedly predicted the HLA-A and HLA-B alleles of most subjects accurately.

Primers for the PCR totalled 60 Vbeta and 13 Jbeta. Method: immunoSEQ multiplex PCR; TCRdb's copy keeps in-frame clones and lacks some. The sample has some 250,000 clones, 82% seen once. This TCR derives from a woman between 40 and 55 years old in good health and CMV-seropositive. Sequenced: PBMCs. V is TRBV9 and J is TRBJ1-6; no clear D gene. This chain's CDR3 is CASSDVTEGSPLHF. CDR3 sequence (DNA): TGTGCCAGCAGCGATGTCACGGAGGGTTCACCCCTCCACTTT.